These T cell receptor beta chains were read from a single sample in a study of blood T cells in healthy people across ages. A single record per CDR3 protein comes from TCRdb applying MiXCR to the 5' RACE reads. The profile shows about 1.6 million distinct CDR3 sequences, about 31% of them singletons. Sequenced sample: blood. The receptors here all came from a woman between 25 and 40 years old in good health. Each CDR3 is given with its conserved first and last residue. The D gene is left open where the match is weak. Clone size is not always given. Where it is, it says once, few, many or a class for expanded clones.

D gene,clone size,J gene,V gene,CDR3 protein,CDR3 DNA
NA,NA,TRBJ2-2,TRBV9,CASSVAGGPLNTGELFF,TGTGCCAGCAGCGTAGCAGGAGGCCCCTTGAACACCGGGGAGCTGTTTTTT
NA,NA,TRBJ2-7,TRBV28,CASSDTSSREQYF,TGTGCCAGCAGTGACACATCTTCGAGGGAGCAGTACTTC
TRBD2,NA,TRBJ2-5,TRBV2,CASNLAGAGQETQYF,TGCGCCAGCAATCTAGCGGGGGCGGGCCAAGAGACCCAGTACTTC
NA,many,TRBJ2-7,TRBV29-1,CPDYSYEQYF,TGTCCCGATTACTCCTACGAGCAGTACTTC
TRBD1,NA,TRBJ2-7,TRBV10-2,CASSAGTGKGEQYF,TGCGCCAGCAGTGCGGGGACAGGGAAGGGCGAGCAGTACTTC
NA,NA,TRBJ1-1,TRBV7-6,CASSPSGRHTEAFF,TGTGCCAGCAGCCCATCCGGGAGGCACACTGAAGCTTTCTTT
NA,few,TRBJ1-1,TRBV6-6,CASRTTSPNTEAFF,TGTGCCAGCAGAACCACGTCCCCTAACACTGAAGCTTTCTTT
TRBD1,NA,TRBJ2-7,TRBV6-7,CASSPWSGGMYEQYF,TGTGCCAGCAGCCCGTGGTCAGGGGGAATGTACGAGCAGTACTTC
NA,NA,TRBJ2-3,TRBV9,CASSADGRTDTQYF,TGTGCCAGCAGCGCCGATGGGAGGACAGATACGCAGTATTTT
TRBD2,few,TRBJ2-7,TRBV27,CASSHILAGVSEQYF,TGTGCCAGCAGCCACATACTAGCGGGAGTTTCCGAGCAGTACTTC
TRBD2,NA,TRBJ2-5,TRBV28,CASRRTSGRWGETQYF,TGTGCCAGCAGAAGGACTAGCGGGAGGTGGGGAGAGACCCAGTACTTC
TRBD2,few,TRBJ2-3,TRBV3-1,CASSQGLAQPTQYF,TGTGCCAGCAGCCAAGGACTAGCCCAGCCCACGCAGTATTTT
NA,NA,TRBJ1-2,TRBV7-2,CASSARTENYGYTF,TGTGCCAGCAGCGCACGGACAGAGAACTATGGCTACACCTTC
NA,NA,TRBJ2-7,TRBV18,CASSPPGRTEGEQYF,TGTGCCAGCTCACCGCCGGGGAGGACAGAGGGCGAGCAGTACTTC
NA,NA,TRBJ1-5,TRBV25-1,CASSEGRHSNQPQHF,TGTGCCAGCAGTGAAGGCAGGCACAGCAATCAGCCCCAGCATTTT
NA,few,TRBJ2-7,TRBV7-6,CASSLAPALEQYF,TGTGCCAGCAGCTTAGCGCCAGCCTTGGAGCAGTACTTC
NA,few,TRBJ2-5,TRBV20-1,CSAGRGYQETQYF,TGCAGTGCTGGCAGAGGGTACCAAGAGACCCAGTACTTC
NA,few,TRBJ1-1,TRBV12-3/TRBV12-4,CASSLRGVPEAFF,TGTGCCAGCAGTTTGAGAGGGGTGCCTGAAGCTTTCTTT
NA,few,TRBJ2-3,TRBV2,CASKTERVSDTQYF,TGTGCCAGCAAAACAGAGAGAGTATCAGATACGCAGTATTTT
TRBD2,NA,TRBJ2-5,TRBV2,CARRASGGETQYF,TGTGCCAGACGTGCTAGCGGGGGGGAGACCCAGTACTTC
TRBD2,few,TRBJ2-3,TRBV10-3,CATSPSGGQGDTQYF,TGTGCCACTTCCCCTAGCGGGGGGCAGGGGGATACGCAGTATTTT
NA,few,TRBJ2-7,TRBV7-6,CASSSHEAYEQYF,TGTGCCAGCAGCTCCCATGAGGCCTACGAGCAGTACTTC
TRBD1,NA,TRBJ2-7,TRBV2,CASSIQGASSYEQYF,TGTGCCAGCAGCATACAGGGGGCTTCCTCCTACGAGCAGTACTTC
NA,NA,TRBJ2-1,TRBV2,CARQEPGSNEQFF,TGCGCCAGACAGGAACCAGGGAGCAATGAGCAGTTCTTC
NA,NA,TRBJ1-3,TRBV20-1,CSAWGTGNTIYF,TGCAGTGCTTGGGGGACTGGAAACACCATATATTTT
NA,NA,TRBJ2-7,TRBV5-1,CASSLGVVSGEQYF,TGCGCCAGCAGCTTGGGGGTTGTTTCGGGAGAGCAGTACTTC
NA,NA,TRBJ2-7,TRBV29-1,CSVEDRTGSYEQYF,TGCAGCGTTGAAGATCGAACAGGCTCCTACGAGCAGTACTTC
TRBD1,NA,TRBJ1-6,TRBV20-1,CSARVEGATAHNSPLHF,TGCAGTGCTAGAGTTGAGGGGGCGACCGCTCATAATTCACCCCTCCACTTT
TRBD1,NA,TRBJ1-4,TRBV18,CASSADRVDEKLFF,TGTGCCAGCTCCGCCGACAGGGTCGATGAAAAACTGTTTTTT
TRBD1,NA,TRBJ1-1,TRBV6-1,CASTEGTGNTEAFF,TGTGCCAGCACCGAAGGGACAGGGAACACTGAAGCTTTCTTT
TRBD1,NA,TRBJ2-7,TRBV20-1,CSAEPDRDVSYEQYF,TGCAGTGCTGAACCGGACAGGGACGTCTCCTACGAGCAGTACTTC
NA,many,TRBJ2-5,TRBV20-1,CSASRREETQYF,TGCAGTGCTAGTAGACGGGAGGAGACCCAGTACTTC
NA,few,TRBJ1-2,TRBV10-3,CAITPDTYGYTF,TGTGCCATCACCCCTGACACCTATGGCTACACCTTC
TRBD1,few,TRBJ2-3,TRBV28,CASSLSPGGADTQYF,TGTGCCAGCAGTTTATCCCCAGGGGGCGCAGATACGCAGTATTTT